Included here is one T cell receptor beta chain sequence, with context. The ends were cut back, 0 bases at V and 5 bases at J, with 13 bases in the middle. The CDR3 has 15 residues. CDR1 is LGHDT and CDR2 is YNNKEL in the germline V gene (reference sequence). The method was immunoSEQ multiplex PCR; TCRdb's version includes in-frame clones alone and lacks a portion of them. The sample includes about 75,000 clones, 87% of them seen just once. These data come from a study of T cell responses to AZD1222 COVID-19 vaccine. The chain has TRBV3-1 (or the pseudogene TRBV3-2) and TRBJ1-1; no clear D. The sequenced sample was peripheral blood, obtained 28 days after the second AZD1222 dose. This TCR was recovered from an adult who received the AZD1222 COVID-19 vaccine. CDR3 coding DNA: TGTGCCAGCAGCCAAGATGTAGGGTGGATGACTGAAGCTTTCTTT. Translation: CASSQDVGWMTEAFF.